The clone carrying this TCR beta chain is deemed medium-sized (0.01 to 0.1%) by its frequency. This sample was included in a study of T cell clusters in autoimmune cytopenias. The CDR3 is 15 amino acids. Germline CDR1 is SGDLS and CDR2 is YYNGEE. One tube held mixed TRB-A and TRB-B primer pools for touch-down PCR. TCRdb reprocessed the multiplex PCR reads; each CDR3 protein has one entry and no DNA is given. The sample shows 600 or so distinct CDR3 sequences, and 25% sits with its ten largest clones. About 37,500 genome equivalents of blood DNA were amplified for TRB. The same specimen was also included in a second study, on T cell repertoires in aging, cancer and after chemotherapy. In that study: Patients with chronic lymphocytic leukemia were sampled before and after fludarabine- or bendamustine-based chemotherapy.

The clonotype comes from a human donor with an autoimmune cytopenia or autoimmune hepatitis (not recorded which). The sample consisted of peripheral blood. The chain combines TRBV9 with TRBJ1-3. Here the CDR3 reads CASSVEGYSGNTIYF. Full variable domain (missing parts from reference TRBV9 and TRBJ1-3): DSGVTQTPKHLITATGQRVTLRCSPRSGDLSVYWYQQSLDQGLQFLIQYYNGEERAKGNILERFSAQQFPDLHSELNLSSLELGDSALYFCASSVEGYSGNTIYFGEGSWLTVV.